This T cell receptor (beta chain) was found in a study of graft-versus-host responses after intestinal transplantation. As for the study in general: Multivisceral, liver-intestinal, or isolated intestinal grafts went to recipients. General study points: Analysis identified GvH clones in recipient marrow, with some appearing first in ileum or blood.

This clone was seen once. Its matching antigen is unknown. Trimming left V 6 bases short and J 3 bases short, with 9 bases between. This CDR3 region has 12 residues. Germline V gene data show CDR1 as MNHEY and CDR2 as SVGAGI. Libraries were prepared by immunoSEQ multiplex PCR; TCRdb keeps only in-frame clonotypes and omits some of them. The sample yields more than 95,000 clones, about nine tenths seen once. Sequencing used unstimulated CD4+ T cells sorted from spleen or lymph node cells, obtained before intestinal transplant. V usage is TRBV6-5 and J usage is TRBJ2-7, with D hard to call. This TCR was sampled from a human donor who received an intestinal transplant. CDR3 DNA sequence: TGTGCCAGCAGCGCGATCTACTACGAGCAGTACTTC. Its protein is CASSAIYYEQYF.